The clone carrying this TCR beta chain was detected a few times. Its antigen remains unidentified. A sample-barcoded 5' primer and a J-beta primer mix were used in a second PCR of about 7 to 12 cycles. Every cDNA was tagged by a template-switch adaptor with 12 random nucleotides. Each CDR3 protein is one row after TCRdb ran MiXCR on the 5' RACE reads. The sample has around 1.5 million distinct CDR3 sequences, approximately 59% seen once. The record originates from a study of blood T cells in healthy people across ages. CDR1 and CDR2 from the germline V gene are SEHNR and FQNEAQ (reference sequence). This CDR3 is 13 amino acids long. V was trimmed by 5 bases and J by 4 bases, leaving 12 bases between them. Findings and caveats of the study: Observed TCR beta diversity showed a strong correlation with the percentage of naive T cells as measured by flow cytometry.

The chain has TRBV7-9 and TRBJ2-7; D remains unclear. The receptor was derived from a young man in good health. The sequenced material came from blood. The CDR3 region is CASSLLNEYEQYF. As DNA, the CDR3 is TGTGCCAGCAGCCTCCTGAACGAGTACGAGCAGTACTTC.